This TCR beta chain was retrieved from a study of T cell responses to AZD1222 COVID-19 vaccine. The study, taken as a whole, reports: Repertoires were sampled only after the peak T cell response. Nearly half of spike-specific TCRs reportedly go after variant regions that carry no mutations.

The ends were cut back, 1 base at V and 1 base at J, with 14 bases in the middle. The length of the CDR3 is 16 residues. From germline, CDR1 is MGHRA and CDR2 YSYEKL. A remark on this clone: Antigen unknown.

Timing groups of about 4 and about 12 weeks for second doses were pooled. Assay: immunoSEQ multiplex PCR; the TCRdb copy retains only in-frame clones and omits some. The sample holds some 98,000 clones, around 85% seen once. This chain uses TRBV4-1 with TRBJ2-7; D is possibly TRBD1 (6 bases). The sample here was peripheral blood, taken 28 days after the second AZD1222 dose. The sequence came from an adult who received the AZD1222 COVID-19 vaccine. CDR3 sequence (DNA): TGCGCCAGCAGCCAAGGGCAAGGGGGTATGTCCTACGAGCAGTACTTC. Protein sequence: CASSQGQGGMSYEQYF.